The clone carrying this TCR beta chain was counted ten times or more. Antigen unknown. TCRdb independently ran MiXCR on the RT-PCR reads; one entry per CDR3 protein. Among 530,000 or so distinct CDR3 sequences, over 9.5% were seen once, and the ten largest hold about 10%. This specimen belongs to a study of response to subunit inactivated influenza vaccine. Study-wide results and limits: Researchers suggested that each seasonal influenza vaccination recruits few new T cells.

Germline-derived CDR1 and CDR2 are SGHTA and FQGNSA. The CDR3 length is 16 residues. With 5 bases removed from V and 3 bases from J, the gap between germline ends came to 17 bases. The sample here was PBMCs from blood, taken on the day of vaccination. This receptor was identified in a man aged 50-59 years who received an inactivated influenza vaccine. The chain is built from TRBV7-2 and TRBJ2-1; perhaps TRBD2 as D (6 bases). The CDR3 reads CASSGRTGTYYNEQFF. CDR3 sequence (DNA): TGTGCCAGCAGCGGAAGAACCGGGACTTACTACAATGAGCAGTTCTTC.